The 5 T cell receptor beta chains given below trace back to one sample, sequenced in a study of patients and donors after allogeneic stem cell transplantation. TCRdb reprocessed the RT-PCR reads via MiXCR and lists one record per CDR3 protein. The sample consists of approximately 200,000 distinct CDR3 sequences, roughly 38% of them appearing once. The source material was blood, either unsorted or a sorted T cell fraction (not recorded which). Receptors originate from a human donor who was either an allogeneic HSCT recipient or a stem cell or donor lymphocyte infusion donor (not recorded which). It is not recorded whose cells these are; they may come from a transplant donor.

The chain combines TRBV4-2 with TRBJ1-4; tentative D call: TRBD1 (5 bases). The CDR3 is made up of 16 amino acids. Trimming removed 3 bases at V and 10 bases at J, with 21 bases between. The germline gives CDR1 LGHNA, CDR2 YNFKEQ. CDR3 amino acids: CASSHEEGVPRGKLFF. CDR3 bases: TGTGCCAGCAGCCACGAAGAAGGGGTCCCGAGGGGAAAACTGTTTTTT.

The chain joins TRBV6-1 to TRBJ2-2, with D uncertain. In germline, CDR1 is MNHNS, CDR2 SASEGT. Trimming cost V 10 bases and J 0 bases, with 18 bases left between them. The CDR3 consists of 16 residues. CDR3 in amino acids: CATSVRSLPNTGELFF. CDR3 in DNA: TGTGCCACCTCCGTGCGGTCACTGCCGAACACCGGGGAGCTGTTTTTT.

The chain couples TRBV4-2 to TRBJ1-4; D not certain. The CDR3 consists of 16 residues. V was trimmed by 2 bases and J by 5 bases, leaving 15 bases between them. Per the germline V gene, CDR1 is LGHNA and CDR2 is YNFKEQ. CDR3 sequence (DNA): TGTGCCAGCAGCCAAACATCCCGGGCCCTAAATGAAAAACTGTTTTTT. As protein: CASSQTSRALNEKLFF.

This clonotype turned up a few times. This chain uses TRBV7-8 with TRBJ2-2, with D maybe TRBD1 (6 bases). Deletions cut 4 bases from V and 2 bases from J, with 14 bases between. CDR1 and CDR2 (germline): SGHVS, FQNEAQ. The CDR3 has 16 residues. CDR3 coding DNA: TGTGCCAGCAGCTGGCCTGGACAGTTAAACACCGGGGAGCTGTTTTTT. It encodes CASSWPGQLNTGELFF.

The chain uses TRBV28 and TRBJ1-6; D is uncertain. This CDR3 comprises 14 residues. The V gene lost 7 bases and the J gene lost 8 bases, with 15 bases spanning the gap. Germline V lookup: CDR1 MDHEN, CDR2 SYDVKM. The CDR3 sequence: CASNPTTGYSPLHF. The CDR3, as DNA: TGTGCCAGCAACCCGACGACGGGTTATTCACCCCTCCACTTT.